This entry lists 30 T cell receptor beta chains sequenced from one sample in a study of blood T cell repertoires in COVID-19. Only in-frame clones appear in the TCRdb table, and some are missing; sequencing was by immunoSEQ multiplex PCR. Of about 670,000 clones listed, around 89% are singletons. Sample: peripheral blood. These receptor sequences come from a woman aged 18-30 years with acute or convalescent COVID-19.

V gene TRBV30 combines with J gene TRBJ2-3, with TRBD2 identical over 16 bases. This CDR3 has 16 amino acids. Trimming removed 5 bases from V and 6 bases from J; junction bases left unmatched: 8. Germline V CDR1 and CDR2: GTSNPN, SVGIG (reference sequence). CDR3 loop: CAWSGTSGGAADTQYF. For the CDR3, the DNA is TGTGCCTGGTCCGGGACTAGCGGGGGGGCAGCGGATACGCAGTATTTT.

Turning to this clone: Within the sample, other DNA sequences also encode this same CDR3. The chain recombines TRBV9 with TRBJ2-5; 11 nucleotides align to TRBD2. This CDR3 has 15 residues. Germline CDR1 and CDR2: SGDLS and YYNGEE. The V and J ends lost 0 bases and 4 bases, in that order; junction bases with no gene match: 2. In DNA, the CDR3 is TGTGCCAGCAGCGTAGGGCTAGCGGGAGGAGAGACCCAGTACTTC. It codes for CASSVGLAGGETQYF.

The table lists this clone with a count of one. V usage is TRBV27 and J usage is TRBJ2-7, with D maybe TRBD2 (5 bases). The CDR3 has 17 residues. CDR1 and CDR2 from the germline V gene are MNHEY and SMNVEV (reference sequence). Trimming shortened V by 5 bases and J by 6 bases, and 26 bases separated the two germline ends. The CDR3: CASSPPPRPPGSLEQYF. CDR3 DNA sequence: TGTGCCAGCAGTCCTCCCCCCAGGCCTCCGGGGAGCCTCGAGCAGTACTTC.

The chain is built from TRBV5-4 and TRBJ2-3; 10 nucleotides align to TRBD2. The length of the CDR3 is 17 residues. Germline loops: CDR1 SGHNT, CDR2 YYREEE (reference sequence). Trimming took 3 bases from V and 0 from J; bases not matched to a gene: 7. CDR3 coding DNA: TGTGCCAGCAGCTGGGCTAGCGGGAGCACGAGCACAGATACGCAGTATTTT. This encodes CASSWASGSTSTDTQYF. Filled out from reference TRBV5-4 and TRBJ2-3, the complete variable domain reads ETGVTQSPTHLIKTRGQQVTLRCSSQSGHNTVSWYQQALGQGPQFIFQYYREEENGRGNFPPRFSGLQFPNYSSELNVNALELDDSALYLCASSWASGSTSTDTQYFGPGTRLTVL.

The chain recombines TRBV28 with TRBJ1-1; tentatively, D is TRBD1 (5 bases). This CDR3 comprises 16 residues. CDR1 and CDR2 from the germline V gene are MDHEN and SYDVKM. Between the trimmed V and J ends, which lost 2 bases and 0 bases, there was a span of 13 bases. Here the CDR3 reads CASSLVGWGLNTEAFF. DNA of the CDR3: TGTGCCAGCAGTTTAGTGGGTTGGGGCTTGAACACTGAAGCTTTCTTT.

This chain uses TRBV30 with TRBJ1-4; D gene ambiguous. The CDR3 contains 14 residues. Germline V gene lookup returns CDR1 GTSNPN and CDR2 SVGIG (reference sequence). Trimming cost V 0 bases and J 8 bases, with 13 bases left between them. CDR3 coding DNA: TGTGCCTGGAGTGTAAGGAAGGGAGGAGAAAAACTGTTTTTT. It is translated as CAWSVRKGGEKLFF.

This clone was counted a few times. The chain combines TRBV19 with TRBJ1-5, with TRBD1 as a possible D gene (5 bases). CDR1 is LNHDA and CDR2 is SQIVND in the germline V gene (reference sequence). The V end lost 9 bases, the J end lost 3 bases, and 15 bases lay between the germline ends. The length of the CDR3 is 14 residues. The CDR3 bases are TGTGCCAGCATACAGGATACCCTCAATCAGCCCCAGCATTTT. Amino acids: CASIQDTLNQPQHF. The variable domain in full, completed from reference TRBV19 and TRBJ1-5, reads DGGITQSPKYLFRKEGQNVTLSCEQNLNHDAMYWYRQDPGQGLRLIYYSQIVNDFQKGDIAEGYSVSREKKESFPLTVTSAQKNPTAFYLCASIQDTLNQPQHFGDGTRLSIL.

The chain combines TRBV9 with TRBJ1-3; no clear D. Trimming removed 2 bases at V and 0 bases at J, with 9 bases between. The germline CDR1 and CDR2 sequences are SGDLS and YYNGEE. This CDR3 region has 15 residues. The CDR3 sequence is CASSVSPSSGNTIYF. The CDR3 DNA reads as TGTGCCAGCAGCGTCTCCCCGAGCTCTGGAAACACCATATATTTT.

The V and J genes are TRBV6-5 and TRBJ2-5, with D perhaps matching TRBD1 (5 bases). This CDR3 is built from 15 residues. Trimming left V 2 bases short and J 14 bases short, with 24 bases between. CDR1 and CDR2 (germline): MNHEY, SVGAGI. In DNA, the CDR3 is TGTGCCAGCAGTTACGTTAAGACAGAAATTGGCTCCGGCTACTTC. This codes for CASSYVKTEIGSGYF.

This clone came up a few times. The V call is TRBV2, the J call TRBJ2-7, with 9 bases fitting TRBD1. The J segment lost 3 bases and the V segment lost 6 bases, leaving 9 bases of the junction unmatched. The CDR3 contains 15 residues. In germline, CDR1 is SNHLY, CDR2 FYNNEI. CDR3 nucleotide sequence: TGTGCCAGCAGACTCCCCGGGGGACAGGGCTACGAGCAGTACTTC. Translation: CASRLPGGQGYEQYF.

The chain has TRBV4-1 and TRBJ2-1; 9 bases match TRBD1. The CDR3 extends over 18 amino acids. Trimming took 0 bases from V and 7 from J; bases not matched to a gene: 13. Germline V gene sequence: CDR1 MGHRA, CDR2 YSYEKL. The CDR3 sequence is CASSQESYGTGIFNEQFF. CDR3 nucleotide sequence: TGCGCCAGCAGCCAAGAGTCGTACGGGACAGGGATTTTTAATGAGCAGTTCTTC.

Here the CDR3 DNA reads TGTGCCACCAGTGATTTGGGCCCGGGACAGGCCGAATATGGCTACACCTTC. Protein product: CATSDLGPGQAEYGYTF. The chain couples TRBV24-1 to TRBJ1-2; 8 positions agree with TRBD1. The CDR3 extends over 17 amino acids. V lost 0 bases and J lost 5; bases outside the gene matches: 10. Germline V gene sequence: CDR1 KGHDR, CDR2 SFDVKD.

The chain couples TRBV4-3 to TRBJ1-4, with a weak D call TRBD1 (6 bases). The germline V and J ends were trimmed by 4 bases and 7 bases, with 10 bases remaining between them. Germline values: CDR1 LGHNA, CDR2 YSLEER. The length of the CDR3 is 13 residues. Here the CDR3 DNA reads TGCGCCAGCAGCCCAGAGGGGGGTGAAAAACTGTTTTTT. It yields the protein CASSPEGGEKLFF.

The rearrangement joins TRBV6-5 to TRBJ1-5, with 9 bases lining up with TRBD1. The germline CDR1 and CDR2 sequences are MNHEY and SVGAGI. The CDR3 contains 15 residues. The V gene end was trimmed by 6 bases and the J gene end by 4 bases; junction bases not matched to a gene: 7. As DNA, the CDR3 is TGTGCCAGCAGACTCGGACAGGGGAGGAATCAGCCCCAGCATTTT. Amino acids: CASRLGQGRNQPQHF.

The chain employs TRBV2 and TRBJ1-1; D is undetermined. In germline, CDR1 is SNHLY, CDR2 FYNNEI. The V and J ends lost 3 bases and 3 bases respectively, with 8 bases between them. The CDR3 length is 13 residues. CDR3 nucleotide sequence: TGTGCCAGCAGTGATTGGAGTCACACTGAAGCTTTCTTT. It yields the protein CASSDWSHTEAFF.

The rearrangement joins TRBV2 to TRBJ2-7; 9 bases are shared with TRBD1. The CDR3 length is 14 residues. Germline loops: CDR1 SNHLY, CDR2 FYNNEI. V shed 2 bases, J shed 6 bases, and the junction held 5 bases outside the gene matches. CDR3 coding DNA: TGTGCCAGCAGTGAATGGGACAGGGAACTCGAGCAGTACTTC. Translating gives CASSEWDRELEQYF.

This sequence joins TRBV30 and TRBJ1-6; 9 nucleotides match TRBD1. CDR1 and CDR2 (germline): GTSNPN, SVGIG (reference sequence). CDR3 size: 15 residues. J gave up 8 bases and V 2 bases, and 7 bases lay outside the gene matches. DNA of the CDR3: TGTGCCTGGAGTCCCCGGGACAGGGCGGATTCACCCCTCCACTTT. Its protein product is CAWSPRDRADSPLHF.

V usage is TRBV7-6 and J usage is TRBJ1-4, with TRBD1 matching 9 bases. Trimming cost V 5 bases and J 8 bases; bases outside gene matches: 12. Germline V lookup: CDR1 SGHVS, CDR2 FNYEAQ. The CDR3 is 16 amino acids. The CDR3 sequence: CASSPVPGTGIEKLFF. The DNA of the CDR3 is TGTGCCAGCAGCCCTGTCCCTGGGACAGGGATAGAAAAACTGTTTTTT. Full variable domain (outside the CDR3, taken from reference TRBV7-6 and TRBJ1-4): GAGVSQSPRYKVTKRGQDVALRCDPISGHVSLYWYRQALGQGPEFLTYFNYEAQQDKSGLPNDRFSAERPEGSISTLTIQRTEQRDSAMYRCASSPVPGTGIEKLFFGSGTQLSVL.

This rearrangement joins TRBV29-1 to TRBJ1-2, with TRBD1 matching 8 bases. CDR1 and CDR2 (germline): SQVTM, ANQGSEA. There are 13 residues in the CDR3. Trimming took 6 bases from V and 6 from J; bases not matched to a gene: 9. CDR3 in amino acids: CSVLGQGLDGYTF. The CDR3 coding sequence is TGCAGCGTCCTAGGACAGGGCTTAGATGGCTACACCTTC.

The chain joins TRBV30 to TRBJ1-3, with D possibly TRBD1 on 5 matching bases. Trimming removed 5 bases from V and 4 bases from J, with 12 bases in between. Looked up from germline, CDR1 is GTSNPN and CDR2 is SVGIG (reference sequence). The CDR3 is 13 residues long. CDR3 sequence: CAWGPGVGNTIYF. The CDR3 nucleotides read TGTGCCTGGGGGCCGGGGGTCGGAAACACCATATATTTT.

The rearrangement joins TRBV6-2 or TRBV6-3 to TRBJ2-7; maybe TRBD2 (6 bases). This CDR3 is 12 amino acids long. V lost 2 bases and J lost 5, with 7 bases in between. Germline V gene sequence: CDR1 MNHEY, CDR2 SVGEGT. The CDR3 nucleotides read TGTGCCAGCAGTTACACTAGCAACGAGCAGTACTTC. This gives the protein CASSYTSNEQYF.

The V and J genes are TRBV6-5 and TRBJ2-7, with TRBD1 identical over 10 bases. Losses at the gene ends were 10 bases for V and 1 base for J; bases not matched to a gene: 4. CDR3 size: 13 residues. The germline CDR1 and CDR2 sequences are MNHEY and SVGAGI. In DNA form, the CDR3 reads TGTGCCACTCAGGACAGGGGGTCCTACGAGCAGTACTTC. As protein: CATQDRGSYEQYF.

The J gene is TRBJ1-1, the V gene TRBV4-1; 7 bases are a match to TRBD1. The CDR3 is made up of 15 amino acids. CDR1 and CDR2 from the germline V gene are MGHRA and YSYEKL. Trimming cost V 4 bases and J 5 bases; bases outside gene matches: 10. The CDR3 nucleotides are TGCGCCAGCAGCCCCAGACAGGGCCTCTTTACTGAAGCTTTCTTT. Amino acids: CASSPRQGLFTEAFF.

This rearrangement joins TRBV12-5 to TRBJ2-7, with 7 nucleotides matching TRBD1. This CDR3 comprises 13 residues. The germline gives CDR1 LGHNT, CDR2 FRNRAP. The V gene end was trimmed by 5 bases and the J gene end by 2 bases; junction bases not matched to a gene: 3. As DNA, the CDR3 is TGTGCTAGTGGTCCAGGGACAGCCTACGAGCAGTACTTC. Amino acid sequence: CASGPGTAYEQYF. The variable domain in full, completed from reference TRBV12-5 and TRBJ2-7, reads DARVTQTPRHKVTEMGQEVTMRCQPILGHNTVFWYRQTMMQGLELLAYFRNRAPLDDSGMPKDRFSAEMPDATLATLKIQPSEPRDSAVYFCASGPGTAYEQYFGPGTRLTVT.

V is TRBV11-2 and J is TRBJ1-1; TRBD1 matches at 7 bases. This CDR3 contains 16 residues. Germline V gene data show CDR1 as SGHAT and CDR2 as FQNNGV. V gave up 3 bases and J gave up 5 bases; unmatched junction bases: 12. CDR3 nucleotide sequence: TGTGCCAGCAGCTTCGGGGCAGGGGGAGGAGGGACTGAAGCTTTCTTT. It codes for CASSFGAGGGGTEAFF.

The chain has TRBV9 and TRBJ2-1, with TRBD2 matching over 9 bases. V lost 2 bases and J lost 8; bases outside the gene matches: 8. Germline V lookup: CDR1 SGDLS, CDR2 YYNGEE. This CDR3 is built from 15 residues. CDR3 region: CASSVSRGGPDEQFF. The CDR3 DNA sequence: TGTGCCAGCAGCGTGTCGCGGGGGGGTCCCGATGAGCAGTTCTTC.

V usage is TRBV7-6 and J usage is TRBJ2-2; D gene unclear. Looked up from germline, CDR1 is SGHVS and CDR2 is FNYEAQ. V was trimmed by 8 bases and J by 6 bases, leaving 13 bases between them. CDR3 length: 13 residues. This CDR3 reads CASGRVHSGELFF. The CDR3 DNA sequence: TGTGCCAGCGGCCGGGTTCACTCCGGGGAGCTGTTTTTT.

This chain connects TRBV27 to TRBJ1-2; no definite D call. In germline, CDR1 is MNHEY, CDR2 SMNVEV (reference sequence). The V end was cut by 0 bases, the J end by 8 bases, with 19 bases between. The CDR3 consists of 16 residues. The chain's CDR3 is CASSLSREVLREGYTF. The CDR3 DNA follows: TGTGCCAGCAGTTTATCGCGGGAAGTCCTAAGGGAGGGCTACACCTTC.

The rearrangement uses TRBV18 and TRBJ1-1; TRBD1 matches at 9 bases. The germline V gene encodes CDR1 KGHSH and CDR2 LQKENI. With V trimmed by 6 bases and J by 2 bases, 7 bases remained unmatched. This CDR3 is 15 amino acids long. CDR3 DNA: TGTGCCAGCTCCGGGACAGGGTCCCCCAACACTGAAGCTTTCTTT. This encodes CASSGTGSPNTEAFF. Using reference TRBV18 and TRBJ1-1 for the parts outside the CDR3, the full variable domain is NAGVMQNPRHLVRRRGQEARLRCSPMKGHSHVYWYRQLPEEGLKFMVYLQKENIIDESGMPKERFSAEFPKEGPSILRIQQVVRGDSAAYFCASSGTGSPNTEAFFGQGTRLTVV.

This sequence joins TRBV9 and TRBJ2-3; TRBD1 matches 10 bases. CDR3 length equals 15 residues. The germline CDR1 and CDR2 sequences are SGDLS and YYNGEE. V trimming: 1 base; J trimming: 6 bases; junction bases outside the gene matches: 5. The CDR3 is CASSVMDRGVDTQYF. As DNA, the CDR3 is TGTGCCAGCAGCGTAATGGACAGGGGGGTGGATACGCAGTATTTT.